Detailed here is one T cell receptor (beta chain). This sample stems from a study of blood T cells in healthy people across ages. Trimming took 2 bases from V and 15 from J; bases not matched to a gene: 13. CDR3 length: 15 residues. Germline assignment: CDR1 WSHSY and CDR2 SAAADI. The use of a sample-barcoded 5' primer and a J-beta primer mix characterized a second PCR of roughly 6 to 12 cycles. Template switching added a 12-random-nucleotide identifier to every cDNA molecule. TCRdb re-analysed the 5' RACE reads in MiXCR, keeping a single row per CDR3 protein. The top ten clones hold around 18% of a sample with some 800,000 distinct CDR3 sequences, under 45% of them seen once.

Sequenced: blood. The receptor comes from a man in his 60s in good health. The chain is built from TRBV10-2 and TRBJ2-4; 10 bases map to TRBD1. The CDR3 region has the DNA TGCGCCAGCAGTGAGCCGGGGACAGGGGTATACGAGCGGTACTTC. As protein: CASSEPGTGVYERYF.